Shown below are 31 T cell receptor beta chains from a single sample sequenced in a study of beta chain features in type 1 diabetes. TCRB transcripts that were expressed got sequenced, as all of the isolated RNA had been reverse transcribed. Sequenced by immunoSEQ multiplex PCR; TCRdb stores in-frame clones only, minus some. The sample includes about 360,000 clones, roughly 12% of them seen just once. The source material was naive CD4+ T cells from blood. The receptors derive from a man younger than 35 in good health.

A remark on this clone: The sample carries other DNA sequences with the same CDR3. This sequence joins TRBV7-2 and TRBJ2-3; D is unresolved. The germline V and J ends were trimmed by 5 bases and 0 bases, with 6 bases remaining between them. Germline CDR1 reads SGHTA; CDR2 reads FQGNSA. CDR3 size: 13 residues. The CDR3 spells CASSVPSTDTQYF. For the CDR3, the DNA is TGTGCCAGCAGCGTCCCTAGCACAGATACGCAGTATTTT.

On this clone itself: This sample includes further DNA sequences coding for the same CDR3. This chain joins TRBV29-1 and TRBJ2-7; D might be TRBD2 (5 bases). Trimming shortened V by 3 bases and J by 0 bases, and 9 bases separated the two germline ends. CDR1 is SQVTM and CDR2 is ANQGSEA in the germline V gene. The CDR3 sequence is 13 residues long. The DNA for the CDR3 is TGCAGCGTTGAGATGGGGAGCTCCTACGAGCAGTACTTC. This encodes CSVEMGSSYEQYF.

The chain's CDR3 is CASRPPSGWADTQYF. The CDR3 bases are TGTGCCAGCAGGCCTCCTAGCGGGTGGGCAGATACGCAGTATTTT. This chain joins TRBV7-2 and TRBJ2-3; 8 bases match TRBD2. The V gene's germline CDR1 is SGHTA and CDR2 FQGNSA. V shed 6 bases, J shed 4 bases, and the junction held 9 bases outside the gene matches. The length of the CDR3 is 15 residues.

This clone appeared a few times. The CDR3 region is CASSPQDYDTYNEQFF. CDR3 sequence (DNA): TGTGCCAGCAGCCCACAGGACTACGACACATACAATGAGCAGTTCTTC. The rearrangement joins TRBV13 to TRBJ2-1, with D possibly being TRBD2 (6 bases). The germline V gene encodes CDR1 PRHDT and CDR2 FYEKMQ (reference sequence). The CDR3 has 16 amino acids. V gave up 5 bases and J gave up 4 bases, with 18 bases separating them.

The chain uses TRBV6-4 and TRBJ2-1, with TRBD2 identical over 7 bases. In germline, CDR1 is MRHNA, CDR2 SNTAGT. Germline trimming cut 0 bases from V and 4 bases from J; bases unmatched to any gene: 3. The length of the CDR3 is 15 residues. CDR3 sequence: CASSDSGGGYNEQFF. The CDR3 nucleotides are TGTGCCAGCAGTGACTCTGGGGGGGGTTACAATGAGCAGTTCTTC.

J is TRBJ2-1 and V is TRBV4-3; D possibly corresponds to TRBD2 (7 bases). V lost 0 bases, J lost 8 bases, and 20 bases lay in between. Looked up from germline, CDR1 is LGHNA and CDR2 is YSLEER. The CDR3 spans 17 residues. The CDR3 bases are TGCGCCAGCAGCCAAGATCCTTGGGGGGGGGCCCTTGATGAGCAGTTCTTC. This translates into CASSQDPWGGALDEQFF.

The V gene is TRBV28, the J gene TRBJ2-3; D unresolved. Per the germline V gene, CDR1 is MDHEN and CDR2 is SYDVKM. V was cut by 6 bases and J by 1 base, with 14 bases left in between. The CDR3 is 15 amino acids. Written as DNA, the CDR3 is TGTGCCAGCAGCATCGATAGCCGACGCACAGATACGCAGTATTTT. Protein: CASSIDSRRTDTQYF.

The table lists this clone with a few counts. V is TRBV29-1 and J is TRBJ2-3; 7 nucleotides align to TRBD2. V lost 7 bases to trimming and J lost 8 bases; unmatched junction nucleotides: 9. CDR1 and CDR2 from the germline V gene are SQVTM and ANQGSEA. The CDR3 spans 12 residues. CDR3 residues: CSADGGTFTQYF. As DNA, the CDR3 is TGCAGCGCCGACGGGGGGACTTTTACGCAGTATTTT.

This CDR3 is CASSAGSYGYTF. The DNA of the CDR3 is TGTGCCAGCAGTGCGGGCTCCTATGGCTACACCTTC. The V call is TRBV27, the J call TRBJ1-2, with D unclear. The V gene's germline CDR1 is MNHEY and CDR2 SMNVEV (reference sequence). The CDR3 extends over 12 amino acids. V was trimmed by 5 bases and J by 4 bases, leaving 8 bases between them.

The CDR3 spells CASGLGLTKTEAFF. The CDR3 DNA is TGTGCTAGTGGTTTGGGCCTGACAAAAACTGAAGCTTTCTTT. The V call is TRBV12-5, the J call TRBJ1-1, with D hard to call. V dropped 1 base and J dropped 5 bases, with 11 bases sitting between them. The CDR3 loop spans 14 amino acids. Germline CDR1 and CDR2: LGHNT and FRNRAP.

The chain is built from TRBV28 and TRBJ1-5; D remains unclear. Trimming pared 6 bases from V and 4 bases from J, leaving 13 bases between. This CDR3 spans 14 amino acids. Germline lookup yields CDR1 MDHEN and CDR2 SYDVKM. The CDR3 sequence: CASSSLAGNQPQHF. CDR3 nucleotide sequence: TGTGCCAGCAGCAGCCTGGCGGGGAATCAGCCCCAGCATTTT.

The sample holds a few counts of this clone. This chain uses TRBV4-3 with TRBJ2-5; the match to TRBD1 covers 8 bases. The length of the CDR3 is 15 residues. V dropped 4 bases and J dropped 4; count of bases not matched to a gene: 8. CDR1 is LGHNA, CDR2 YSLEER, per germline. Here the CDR3 reads CASSPRTGSRETQYF. The CDR3 bases are TGCGCCAGCAGCCCCCGGACAGGGAGTCGAGAGACCCAGTACTTC.

This clone has just a few counts. The rearrangement links TRBV5-4 to TRBJ2-5; D call uncertain. Near its end, the DNA agrees better with TRBJ2-7, so the J call may be wrong. The CDR3 is 13 residues long. Germline values: CDR1 SGHNT, CDR2 YYREEE (reference sequence). In DNA form, the CDR3 reads TGTGCCAGCAGCTTGCCTAGCTCCTACGAGCAGTACTTC. It encodes CASSLPSSYEQYF.

This clone was counted a few times. This chain connects TRBV5-4 to TRBJ2-5, with D possibly being TRBD1 (6 bases). The CDR3 has 15 residues. Germline V gives CDR1 SGHNT, CDR2 YYREEE (reference sequence). The V and J ends lost 0 bases and 4 bases respectively, with 13 bases between them. The CDR3 region has the DNA TGTGCCAGCAGCTTGGACAGGGATTTTGGAGAGACCCAGTACTTC. It yields the protein CASSLDRDFGETQYF.

V usage is TRBV29-1 and J usage is TRBJ1-5, with 12 positions matching TRBD1. Germline values: CDR1 SQVTM, CDR2 ANQGSEA. Trimming took 6 bases from V and 5 from J; bases not matched to a gene: 8. This CDR3 region has 15 residues. The CDR3 spells CSVTGTGGADQPQHF. CDR3 DNA sequence: TGCAGCGTAACCGGGACAGGGGGCGCGGATCAGCCCCAGCATTTT.

V usage is TRBV19 and J usage is TRBJ2-1; TRBD2 matches 8 bases. The CDR3 loop spans 15 amino acids. Germline CDR1 is LNHDA and CDR2 is SQIVND (reference sequence). Trimming removed 7 bases from V and 4 bases from J; junction bases left unmatched: 9. CDR3 bases: TGTGCCAGTACCGAAACTAGCGGAGCTTACAATGAGCAGTTCTTC. Protein product: CASTETSGAYNEQFF.

This clone appeared a few times. The chain is built from TRBV14 and TRBJ2-3; D uncertain. Germline loops: CDR1 SGHDN, CDR2 FVKESK. The CDR3 is made up of 12 amino acids. The germline V and J ends were trimmed by 4 bases and 6 bases, with 8 bases remaining between them. DNA for the CDR3: TGTGCCAGCAGCCTAAACGGGGATACGCAGTATTTT. Translation gives CASSLNGDTQYF.

V is TRBV27 and J is TRBJ2-5; 7 nucleotides align to TRBD1. In germline, CDR1 is MNHEY, CDR2 SMNVEV (reference sequence). This CDR3 is built from 13 residues. J gave up 7 bases and V 7 bases, and 9 bases lay outside the gene matches. The CDR3 bases are TGTGCCAGCAAATTGGGGGCAGGGGGGACCCAGTACTTC. Residues: CASKLGAGGTQYF.

This clone was seen more than once but under ten times. V and J are TRBV19 and TRBJ1-2, with 7 bases lining up with TRBD1. V was pared by 6 bases and J by 5 bases, with 9 bases of the junction left unmatched. The CDR3 loop spans 14 amino acids. Germline loops: CDR1 LNHDA, CDR2 SQIVND (reference sequence). The CDR3 DNA sequence: TGTGCCAGTAGGGCCCCGGGACAGCGGTATGGCTACACCTTC. It specifies CASRAPGQRYGYTF.

The V and J genes are TRBV10-3 and TRBJ2-5; D gene ambiguous. Trimming cost V 7 bases and J 3 bases, with 6 bases left between them. The CDR3 extends over 11 amino acids. The germline V gene has CDR1 ENHRY and CDR2 SYGVKD. The CDR3 DNA reads TGTGCCATCAAAACGGAAGAGACCCAGTACTTC. It encodes CAIKTEETQYF.

The gene calls are TRBV7-2 and TRBJ1-5; 8 bases fit TRBD1. There are 14 residues in the CDR3. CDR1 and CDR2 from the germline V gene are SGHTA and FQGNSA. Trimming cost V 4 bases and J 6 bases; bases outside gene matches: 5. As DNA, the CDR3 is TGTGCCAGCAGCTCCGACAGGGGTCCTCAGCCCCAGCATTTT. It codes for CASSSDRGPQPQHF.

This clone was seen a handful of times. The rearrangement uses TRBV4-1 and TRBJ1-1; tentatively, D is TRBD1 (6 bases). Germline V gene data show CDR1 as MGHRA and CDR2 as YSYEKL. There are 15 residues in the CDR3. The ends were cut back, 4 bases at V and 7 bases at J, with 19 bases in the middle. CDR3 in DNA: TGCGCCAGCAGCCTCCCCGGGGGGCCAGAGGTTGAAGCTTTCTTT. As protein: CASSLPGGPEVEAFF.

Only a few counts were recorded for this clone. The rearrangement links TRBV25-1 to TRBJ2-2; D uncertain. The CDR3 totals 18 residues. Trimming removed 5 bases from V and 1 base from J, with 20 bases in between. Looked up from germline, CDR1 is MGHDK and CDR2 is SYGVNS. The CDR3 DNA reads as TGTGCCAGCAGTAGCAGTGAATGGTACAGACAGAACACCGGGGAGCTGTTTTTT. Encoded protein: CASSSSEWYRQNTGELFF.

The chain uses TRBV19 and TRBJ2-6; 11 bases fit TRBD1. Germline CDR1 and CDR2: LNHDA and SQIVND (reference sequence). V dropped 5 bases and J dropped 7; count of bases not matched to a gene: 4. This CDR3 contains 15 residues. Here the CDR3 DNA reads TGTGCCAGTAGTCCGCGGACAGGGGGCGCCAACGTCCTGACTTTC. Its protein product is CASSPRTGGANVLTF.

There are a few counts of this clone. The gene calls are TRBV6-5 and TRBJ2-4; possibly TRBD1 for D (6 bases). CDR3 length equals 16 residues. Trimming left V 0 bases short and J 7 bases short, with 16 bases between. Germline CDR1 and CDR2: MNHEY and SVGAGI. This CDR3 reads CASSYSARAGANIQYF. Here the CDR3 DNA reads TGTGCCAGCAGTTACTCGGCACGTGCAGGGGCGAACATTCAGTACTTC.

This clone was counted only a few times. The chain uses TRBV30 and TRBJ2-1; D is possibly TRBD1 (5 bases). Germline CDR1 GTSNPN, CDR2 SVGIG (reference sequence). The CDR3 runs 12 residues. Trimming left V 2 bases short and J 9 bases short, with 11 bases between. CDR3 sequence (DNA): TGTGCCTGGAGTCCCACAGGCATTGAGCAGTTCTTC. Translation gives CAWSPTGIEQFF.

This clone was counted a few times. The chain joins TRBV6-4 to TRBJ2-1, with D hard to call. With 4 bases removed from V and 3 bases from J, the gap between germline ends came to 13 bases. Germline V gives CDR1 MRHNA, CDR2 SNTAGT. The CDR3 contains 15 residues. The CDR3 DNA reads as TGTGCCAGCAGTGGATCCGGGTCAAACTACAATGAGCAGTTCTTC. It specifies CASSGSGSNYNEQFF.

This clone was picked up a small number of times. V is TRBV7-3 and J is TRBJ2-3, with 7 bases lining up with TRBD2. V trimming: 3 bases; J trimming: 2 bases; junction bases outside the gene matches: 5. Germline V gene data show CDR1 as SGHTA and CDR2 as FQGTGA. This CDR3 has 15 amino acids. The CDR3: CASSFGRGITDTQYF. For the CDR3, the DNA is TGTGCCAGCAGCTTCGGGCGGGGGATCACAGATACGCAGTATTTT.

The rearrangement joins TRBV18 to TRBJ1-1, with D uncertain. Germline V lookup: CDR1 KGHSH, CDR2 LQKENI. The CDR3 extends over 14 amino acids. Trimming took off 3 bases at V and 2 bases at J, with 10 bases between the two ends. The CDR3 DNA reads TGTGCCAGCTCACCTTCCCGAGGAAACACTGAAGCTTTCTTT. It encodes CASSPSRGNTEAFF.

In regard to this clone: Other DNA sequences in the same sample also yield this CDR3. The V and J genes are TRBV20-1 and TRBJ1-1; D is unresolved. V was trimmed by 1 base and J by 2 bases, leaving 2 bases between them. CDR3 length: 11 residues. Germline V lookup: CDR1 DFQATT, CDR2 SNEGSKA (reference sequence). CDR3 loop: CSARVNTEAFF. The CDR3 bases are TGCAGTGCTAGAGTAAACACTGAAGCTTTCTTT.

The table lists this clone with a few counts. This chain connects TRBV30 to TRBJ1-5; a weak D match, TRBD1 (5 bases). V was cut by 0 bases and J by 1 base, with 16 bases left in between. Germline-derived CDR1 and CDR2 are GTSNPN and SVGIG (reference sequence). The CDR3 has 17 residues. CDR3 bases: TGTGCCTGGAGTGTAAGTAGCAGGGCGAAAAGCAATCAGCCCCAGCATTTT. It translates to CAWSVSSRAKSNQPQHF.